Listed here are 31 T cell receptor beta chains from one sample, sequenced in a study of shared clonotypes between healthy human individuals. Sequenced by immunoSEQ multiplex PCR; TCRdb stores in-frame clones only, minus some. The sample holds roughly 1,000,000 clones, around 78% seen once. Input material: memory CD4+ T cells from PBMCs. Subset described: CD45RA-negative fraction. The receptor set was obtained from a man aged 18 to 30 in good health. Some clones in this sample may be carry-over from other donors' samples.

The chain couples TRBV7-3 to TRBJ2-2; D possibly corresponds to TRBD2 (5 bases). V lost 5 bases, J lost 0 bases, and 10 bases lay in between. CDR1 and CDR2 (germline): SGHTA, FQGTGA. The CDR3 covers 15 residues. The CDR3 coding sequence is TGTGCCAGCAGCCCACCGGGAACGAACACCGGGGAGCTGTTTTTT. Protein: CASSPPGTNTGELFF.

V usage is TRBV7-2 and J usage is TRBJ1-2; D is uncertain. The CDR3 length is 13 residues. CDR1 and CDR2 (germline): SGHTA, FQGNSA. V was shortened by 5 bases and J by 2 bases, with 9 bases between the two germline ends. As DNA, the CDR3 is TGTGCCAGCAGCCAATCAGTCAACTATGGCTACACCTTC. It specifies CASSQSVNYGYTF.

A note on this clone: The sample carries other DNA sequences with the same CDR3. The CDR3 DNA sequence: TGTGCCAGCAGCGCCTCGGGACATAACTATGGCTACACCTTC. Protein: CASSASGHNYGYTF. The chain combines TRBV9 with TRBJ1-2, with a possible D match to TRBD1 (6 bases). Germline lookup yields CDR1 SGDLS and CDR2 YYNGEE. The CDR3 has 14 amino acids. The V and J ends lost 3 bases and 1 base respectively, with 10 bases between them.

The chain combines TRBV2 with TRBJ1-2, with D possibly being TRBD1 (6 bases). The CDR3 has 13 residues. Germline assignment: CDR1 SNHLY and CDR2 FYNNEI. Trimming left V 4 bases short and J 8 bases short, with 14 bases between. In nucleotides, the CDR3 is TGTGCCAGCAGTGCCGGGGGCGCGAGGGGCTACACCTTC. It translates to CASSAGGARGYTF.

Comments on this clone: A clone one base away is much larger, so this may be a read error. The chain recombines TRBV7-3 with TRBJ2-3; maybe TRBD2 (5 bases). CDR1 is SGHTA, CDR2 FQGTGA, per germline. The CDR3 runs to 13 residues. The CDR3 spells CASSRGNTDTRYF. The CDR3 nucleotides are TGTGCCAGCAGCCGAGGGAACACAGATACGCGGTATTTT.

This clone was recorded at least ten times. Other DNA variants within this sample encode the same CDR3. Written as DNA, the CDR3 is TGTGCCAGCAGTGAAGCGCAGGGGCAGCCCCAGCATTTT. Residues: CASSEAQGQPQHF. The chain employs TRBV6-1 and TRBJ1-5; possible D gene TRBD1, 6 bases. Germline loops: CDR1 MNHNS, CDR2 SASEGT. This CDR3 has 13 amino acids. The V gene lost 0 bases and the J gene lost 7 bases, with 7 bases spanning the gap.

This clone was recorded a few times. The rearrangement uses TRBV5-1 and TRBJ2-3; TRBD2 is a possible D gene (5 bases). There are 14 residues in the CDR3. The V end was cut by 0 bases, the J end by 6 bases, with 11 bases between. Germline loops: CDR1 SGHRS, CDR2 YFSETQ. CDR3 residues: CASSLGGRGDTQYF. CDR3 in DNA: TGCGCCAGCAGCTTGGGTGGGAGAGGTGATACGCAGTATTTT.

CDR3 amino acids: CASSPERPGFTFGYTF. DNA of the CDR3: TGTGCCAGCAGCCCCGAGAGGCCGGGATTTACCTTTGGCTACACCTTC. The chain uses TRBV7-8 and TRBJ1-2, with D unclear. Trimming took 5 bases from V and 7 from J, leaving 23 bases between them. In germline, CDR1 is SGHVS, CDR2 FQNEAQ. The CDR3 spans 16 residues.

Comments on this clone: It may be a read error: a sequence one base away is much more abundant. At the DNA level, this CDR3 is encoded by other sequences in the same sample as well. This chain joins TRBV7-2 and TRBJ2-3, with 11 nucleotides matching TRBD1. The ends lost 4 bases at V and 4 bases at J; junction bases unmatched: 1. The CDR3 contains 14 residues. Per the germline V gene, CDR1 is SGHTA and CDR2 is FQGNSA. The CDR3 DNA reads TGTGCCAGCAGCTGGGACAGGGGGTCAGATACGCAGTATTTT. Residues: CASSWDRGSDTQYF.

For this clone: This specimen includes other DNA sequences encoding the same CDR3. This chain links TRBV14 with TRBJ2-7; 11 bases map to TRBD2. The CDR3 spans 15 residues. Germline V lookup: CDR1 SGHDN, CDR2 FVKESK. V lost 1 base, J lost 3 bases, and 2 bases stayed unmatched. The CDR3 sequence: CASSQGLAGGYEQYF. For the CDR3, the DNA is TGTGCCAGCAGCCAAGGTCTAGCGGGAGGCTACGAGCAGTACTTC.

This chain connects TRBV28 to TRBJ2-1; tentatively, D is TRBD1 (5 bases). Germline assignment: CDR1 MDHEN and CDR2 SYDVKM. With 6 bases removed from V and 0 bases from J, the gap between germline ends came to 15 bases. CDR3 length equals 16 residues. CDR3 sequence (DNA): TGTGCCAGCAGCTCCCGCAGGGCCTACTCCTACAATGAGCAGTTCTTC. This encodes CASSSRRAYSYNEQFF.

This clone was recorded many times. The CDR3 DNA sequence: TGTGCCAGCAATGGGGGTGATCAGCCCCAGCATTTT. Residues: CASNGGDQPQHF. J is TRBJ1-5 and V is TRBV6-6, with D perhaps TRBD1 (5 bases). The CDR3 is 12 residues long. The germline V and J ends were trimmed by 7 bases and 5 bases, with 9 bases remaining between them. Germline V gene data show CDR1 as MNHNY and CDR2 as SVGAGI (reference sequence).

The gene calls are TRBV11-1 and TRBJ2-3; tentative D call: TRBD1 (6 bases). The CDR3 runs to 15 residues. V gave up 0 bases and J gave up 6 bases, with 13 bases separating them. From germline, CDR1 is SGHAT and CDR2 FQDESV (reference sequence). The CDR3 protein is CASSLAPDRGDTQYF. CDR3 coding DNA: TGTGCCAGCAGCTTAGCTCCGGACAGAGGGGATACGCAGTATTTT.

The chain recombines TRBV18 with TRBJ2-7; the D gene is possibly TRBD1 (6 bases). Germline V CDR1 and CDR2: KGHSH, LQKENI. The CDR3 contains 15 residues. Deletions cut 3 bases from V and 5 bases from J, with 17 bases between. Here the CDR3 reads CASSPPLSRQDEQYF. As DNA, the CDR3 is TGTGCCAGCTCACCTCCCCTCTCACGACAGGACGAGCAGTACTTC.

The chain has TRBV2 and TRBJ2-7; 7 nucleotides align to TRBD1. From germline, CDR1 is SNHLY and CDR2 FYNNEI. This CDR3 contains 13 residues. V shed 6 bases and J 5 bases; nucleotides not matched to a gene: 7. CDR3 region: CASRSTGPNEQYF. DNA for the CDR3: TGTGCCAGCAGGTCGACAGGGCCCAACGAGCAGTACTTC.

This clone has only a few counts. V and J are TRBV19 and TRBJ2-7, with 7 bases identical to TRBD2. The CDR3 covers 14 residues. V dropped 3 bases and J dropped 8; count of bases not matched to a gene: 10. Per the germline V gene, CDR1 is LNHDA and CDR2 is SQIVND (reference sequence). The CDR3 DNA reads as TGTGCCAGTAGTATTCTAGCGGCCCCTGGCAAGCAGTACTTC. Encoded protein: CASSILAAPGKQYF. The full variable domain, rest sourced from reference TRBV19 and TRBJ2-7, is DGGITQSPKYLFRKEGQNVTLSCEQNLNHDAMYWYRQDPGQGLRLIYYSQIVNDFQKGDIAEGYSVSREKKESFPLTVTSAQKNPTAFYLCASSILAAPGKQYFGPGTRLTVT.

Only one count was recorded for this clone. This chain links TRBV11-2 with TRBJ2-3, with D possibly matching TRBD2 (5 bases). V was trimmed by 1 base and J by 3 bases, leaving 14 bases between them. In germline, CDR1 is SGHAT, CDR2 FQNNGV. This CDR3 contains 16 residues. The CDR3 region has the DNA TGTGCCAGCAGCTTAGCTAGCTTGGGGATGACAGATACGCAGTATTTT. Protein product: CASSLASLGMTDTQYF.

The chain combines TRBV7-8 with TRBJ2-7; TRBD1 aligns across 10 bases. Germline CDR1 SGHVS, CDR2 FQNEAQ. V shed 5 bases and J 2 bases; nucleotides not matched to a gene: 6. This CDR3 has 15 residues. As DNA, the CDR3 is TGTGCCAGCAGCCACCCGGGACAGGGGACCTACGAGCAGTACTTC. It yields the protein CASSHPGQGTYEQYF.

The chain recombines TRBV9 with TRBJ2-5; possible D gene TRBD1, 5 bases. Germline V gives CDR1 SGDLS, CDR2 YYNGEE. V lost 7 bases to trimming and J lost 5 bases, with 18 bases between them. There are 14 residues in the CDR3. CDR3 sequence: CASSRQGLWETQYF. The CDR3 nucleotides read TGTGCCAGCTCTAGGCAGGGTTTATGGGAGACCCAGTACTTC. Full variable domain (missing parts from reference TRBV9 and TRBJ2-5): DSGVTQTPKHLITATGQRVTLRCSPRSGDLSVYWYQQSLDQGLQFLIQYYNGEERAKGNILERFSAQQFPDLHSELNLSSLELGDSALYFCASSRQGLWETQYFGPGTRLLVL.

In this sample, this clone turned up a few times. This chain links TRBV7-9 with TRBJ1-2; D is possibly TRBD1 (6 bases). V shed 2 bases and J shed 2 bases, with 6 bases lying between them. The CDR3 covers 13 residues. CDR1 SEHNR and CDR2 FQNEAQ come from the germline V gene (reference sequence). CDR3 coding DNA: TGTGCCAGCAGCTTACAGGGGAACTATGGCTACACCTTC. It translates to CASSLQGNYGYTF.

This chain connects TRBV18 to TRBJ1-1; 8 nucleotides agree with TRBD1. CDR1 is KGHSH, CDR2 LQKENI, per germline. CDR3 length: 15 residues. With V trimmed by 6 bases and J by 0 bases, 6 bases remained unmatched. CDR3 sequence: CASSSQTGVNTEAFF. DNA for the CDR3: TGTGCCAGCTCTTCTCAGACAGGGGTGAACACTGAAGCTTTCTTT.

This chain joins TRBV7-2 and TRBJ1-5, with D perhaps matching TRBD1 (6 bases). The germline V and J ends were trimmed by 5 bases and 1 base, with 12 bases remaining between them. Germline V gene data show CDR1 as SGHTA and CDR2 as FQGNSA. The CDR3 consists of 15 residues. CDR3 residues: CASSPQGQSNQPQHF. In DNA, the CDR3 is TGTGCCAGCAGCCCACAGGGTCAAAGCAATCAGCCCCAGCATTTT.

This clone was counted a single time. CDR3 DNA sequence: TGCGCCAGCAGGGGGGACAGCGGGCGCTCCTACAATGAGCAGTTCTTC. Its protein product is CASRGDSGRSYNEQFF. V and J are TRBV10-2 and TRBJ2-1; D is possibly TRBD1 (7 bases). This CDR3 is built from 16 residues. Looked up from germline, CDR1 is WSHSY and CDR2 is SAAADI. V lost 6 bases, J lost 0 bases, and 15 bases lay in between.

This sequence joins TRBV12-5 and TRBJ2-3; the match to TRBD2 covers 11 bases. Germline assignment: CDR1 LGHNT and CDR2 FRNRAP. V lost 0 bases to trimming and J lost 4 bases; unmatched junction nucleotides: 6. The CDR3 loop spans 17 amino acids. CDR3 in amino acids: CASGLVLGLAGPDTQYF. The CDR3 DNA reads TGTGCTAGTGGTTTGGTACTAGGACTAGCGGGTCCAGATACGCAGTATTTT.

Concerning this clone itself: One end of the junction does not line up with germline, which may come from a read error. J is TRBJ2-5 and V is TRBV12-5, with 7 bases that match TRBD1. The V gene's germline CDR1 is LGHNT and CDR2 FRNRAP. The CDR3 runs to 14 residues. Here the CDR3 reads CASALTGSGETQYF. The DNA of the CDR3 is TGTGCTAGTGCTTTGACAGGGTCCGGAGAGACCCAGTACTTC.

The J gene is TRBJ2-2, the V gene TRBV7-9; 7 nucleotides align to TRBD2. With 5 bases clipped from V and 2 bases from J, the junction kept 8 bases outside the gene matches. CDR1 and CDR2 from the germline V gene are SEHNR and FQNEAQ (reference sequence). CDR3 size: 16 residues. This CDR3 reads CASSRRTGGNTGELFF. The CDR3 DNA reads as TGTGCCAGCAGCCGTAGGACGGGGGGAAACACCGGGGAGCTGTTTTTT. The full variable domain, with the rest looked up from reference TRBV7-9 and TRBJ2-2, is DTGVSQNPRHKITKRGQNVTFRCDPISEHNRLYWYRQTLGQGPEFLTYFQNEAQLEKSRLLSDRFSAERPKGSFSTLEIQRTEQGDSAMYLCASSRRTGGNTGELFFGEGSRLTVL.

This clone appeared a single time. Since a much larger clone is just one base distant, this may be a read error. Within the sample, other DNA sequences also encode this same CDR3. The V call is TRBV30, the J call TRBJ1-3; TRBD1 matches at 7 bases. Per germline, CDR1 GTSNPN and CDR2 SVGIG (reference sequence). V was clipped by 3 bases and J by 3 bases; unmatched bases: 11. The CDR3 loop spans 16 amino acids. Here the CDR3 reads CAWSRDRGLGGNTIYF. The CDR3 bases are TGTGCCTGGAGCCGGGACAGAGGGCTTGGTGGAAACACCATATATTTT.

The chain couples TRBV30 to TRBJ1-2; D is ambiguous. The CDR3 is 11 amino acids. In germline, CDR1 is GTSNPN, CDR2 SVGIG (reference sequence). Deletions cut 3 bases from V and 8 bases from J, with 10 bases between. The CDR3 is CAWSLSRGYTF. DNA of the CDR3: TGTGCCTGGAGCCTCTCGCGAGGCTACACCTTC.

Comments on this clone: A much larger clone differs by one base, so this may be a read error. Other DNA sequences in the sample encode the same CDR3. The chain couples TRBV5-1 to TRBJ1-1; 8 positions match TRBD1. The V gene's germline CDR1 is SGHRS and CDR2 YFSETQ. The CDR3 sequence is 15 residues long. Here the CDR3 DNA reads TGCGCCAGCAGCTTGGTATACAGGGGGGACACTGAGGCTTTCTTT. It specifies CASSLVYRGDTEAFF.

The V gene is TRBV7-9, the J gene TRBJ1-1; tentatively, D is TRBD1 (5 bases). V was pared by 1 base and J by 1 base, with 13 bases between. CDR1 is SEHNR and CDR2 is FQNEAQ in the germline V gene (reference sequence). CDR3 size: 16 residues. The chain's CDR3 is CASSLEAGLPNTEAFF. The CDR3 DNA reads as TGTGCCAGCAGCTTAGAGGCAGGGCTACCGAACACTGAAGCTTTCTTT.

The chain has TRBV2 and TRBJ2-1, with TRBD1 matching 11 bases. There are 13 residues in the CDR3. Unmatched junction bases numbered 4, after V lost 6 bases and J lost 9 bases. CDR1 is SNHLY and CDR2 is FYNNEI in the germline V gene. In DNA, the CDR3 is TGTGCCAGCAGGGACAGGGGGCGCGTTGAGCAGTTCTTC. Translated, it gives CASRDRGRVEQFF.